The rows below give T cell receptor beta chains drawn from one sample of a study of spatial heterogeneity in lung cancer. TCRdb re-called the 5' RACE reads with MiXCR, one entry per CDR3 protein. The table shows about 80,000 distinct CDR3 sequences, with approximately 8% occurring only once. The sequencing used PBMCs, collected at surgery. The receptors shown here come from a male donor with early-stage non-small cell lung cancer. The CDR3 runs from the conserved cysteine through the conserved F or W. D genes are given only for firm matches. Size values are once, few and many counts, or a class for expanded clones, and some rows have none.

j_gene | v_gene | abundance | d_gene | CDR3aa | CDR3nt
TRBJ2-3 | TRBV11-2 | few | TRBD2 | CASRMAGVGTDTQYF | TGTGCCAGCAGAATGGCGGGAGTTGGCACAGATACGCAGTATTTT
TRBJ1-5 | TRBV4-1 | many | . | CASSQAGIGGQPQHF | TGCGCCAGCAGCCAGGCCGGGATAGGTGGTCAGCCCCAGCATTTT
TRBJ1-1 | TRBV5-1 | many | TRBD1 | CASSQGAANTEAFF | TGCGCCAGCAGCCAGGGGGCAGCGAACACTGAAGCTTTCTTT
TRBJ1-5 | TRBV10-3 | few | . | CATTTRLDGNQPQHF | TGTGCCACAACGACTCGCTTAGACGGGAATCAGCCCCAGCATTTT
TRBJ1-1 | TRBV2 | many | . | CASREGMSVNTEAFF | TGTGCCAGCAGGGAGGGGATGTCTGTGAACACTGAAGCTTTCTTT
TRBJ2-5 | TRBV7-9 | . | TRBD2 | CASASGRTETQYF | TGTGCCAGTGCTAGCGGGAGAACTGAGACCCAGTACTTC
TRBJ2-1 | TRBV20-1 | . | . | CSARPNPGGYNEQFF | TGCAGTGCTAGACCTAATCCAGGCGGCTACAATGAGCAGTTCTTC
TRBJ2-3 | TRBV7-9 | many | TRBD2 | CASSFTSGRATDTQYF | TGTGCCAGCAGTTTTACTAGCGGGAGGGCCACAGATACGCAGTATTTT
TRBJ2-1 | TRBV5-1 | . | . | CASSFGTFSYNEQFF | TGCGCCAGCAGCTTCGGGACTTTTTCCTACAATGAGCAGTTCTTC
TRBJ1-3 | TRBV9 | many | TRBD1 | CASSTTGSSGNTIYF | TGTGCCAGCAGCACGACAGGGAGCTCTGGAAACACCATATATTTT
TRBJ2-1 | TRBV12-3/TRBV12-4 | few | . | CASSFVSGAFSYNEQFF | TGTGCCAGCAGTTTTGTATCGGGAGCGTTCTCCTACAATGAGCAGTTCTTC
TRBJ1-2 | TRBV29-1 | . | . | CSVEVGTDYGYTF | TGCAGCGTTGAAGTCGGGACGGACTATGGCTACACCTTC
TRBJ2-7 | TRBV6-1 | . | TRBD1 | CASSQGVQYF | TGTGCCAGCAGTCAGGGGGTGCAGTACTTC
TRBJ2-1 | TRBV24-1 | medium-sized | TRBD1 | CATSVQGATEQFF | TGTGCCACCAGTGTTCAGGGGGCAACTGAGCAGTTCTTC
TRBJ1-1 | TRBV10-2 | many | . | CASSLDRGLNTEAFF | TGCGCCAGCTCCCTCGATAGAGGTTTAAACACTGAAGCTTTCTTT
TRBJ2-1 | TRBV27 | many | . | CASSLRGTYNEQFF | TGTGCCAGCAGTTTAAGGGGGACCTACAATGAGCAGTTCTTC
TRBJ2-5 | TRBV7-9 | . | . | CASRQRELGTQETQYF | TGTGCCAGCAGACAACGGGAGCTGGGGACCCAAGAGACCCAGTACTTC
TRBJ1-4 | TRBV7-8 | . | . | CASSLGSLGTLFF | TGTGCCAGCAGCTTAGGTAGTCTGGGGACCCTGTTTTTT
TRBJ1-1 | TRBV9 | . | . | CASSLETSRAFF | TGTGCCAGCAGCCTAGAGACGAGCCGAGCTTTCTTT
TRBJ2-7 | TRBV6-2/TRBV6-3 | many | . | CASSYLRDRLSYEQYF | TGTGCCAGCAGTTACTTACGGGACCGTCTTTCCTACGAGCAGTACTTC
TRBJ2-3 | TRBV7-8 | many | TRBD1 | CASSSTGGGTDTQYF | TGTGCCAGCAGCTCGACAGGGGGCGGCACAGATACGCAGTATTTT
TRBJ2-3 | TRBV11-1 | many | . | CASSLISPHTDTQYF | TGTGCCAGCAGCTTAATTTCACCACACACAGATACGCAGTATTTT
TRBJ2-3 | TRBV7-2 | many | . | CASYRRGVTDTQYF | TGTGCCAGCTACCGCCGAGGGGTCACAGATACGCAGTATTTT
TRBJ2-1 | TRBV2 | . | TRBD2 | CASSVASGTYNEQFF | TGTGCCAGCAGTGTCGCTAGCGGGACCTACAATGAGCAGTTCTTC
TRBJ2-1 | TRBV20-1 | few | TRBD1 | CSAPEIQGRRSNEQFF | TGCAGTGCTCCAGAGATACAGGGGCGTAGGTCGAATGAGCAGTTCTTC
TRBJ2-1 | TRBV20-1 | many | . | CSSSGSGYNEQFF | TGCAGTAGTTCTGGAAGCGGCTACAATGAGCAGTTCTTC
TRBJ2-1 | TRBV11-2 | few | TRBD2 | CASTEKPPSAGVSYNEQFF | TGTGCCAGCACCGAGAAACCCCCCTCAGCGGGGGTCTCCTACAATGAGCAGTTCTTC
TRBJ1-5 | TRBV24-1 | many | TRBD1 | CATSEGQGANQPQHF | TGTGCCACCAGTGAGGGACAGGGGGCGAATCAGCCCCAGCATTTT
TRBJ2-1 | TRBV6-2/TRBV6-3 | many | TRBD1 | CASTSIRDSYNEQFF | TGTGCCAGCACCTCGATCCGGGACAGCTACAATGAGCAGTTCTTC
TRBJ2-2 | TRBV18 | few | . | CASSAGQAANTGELFF | TGTGCCAGCTCGGCCGGACAAGCTGCGAACACCGGGGAGCTGTTTTTT
TRBJ2-7 | TRBV9 | . | TRBD2 | CASSAPPGGGTYEQYF | TGTGCCAGCAGCGCCCCACCGGGAGGGGGGACCTACGAGCAGTACTTC